The rows below give T cell receptor beta chains drawn from one sample of a study of regulatory T cells in long-lasting Graves disease. TCRdb re-called the multiplex PCR reads through MiXCR, storing one row per CDR3 protein. The sample yields about 290,000 distinct CDR3 sequences, 22% seen once. The sample here was peripheral blood mononuclear cells (PBMCs), taken when the disease was refractory, from a patient treated with antithyroid drugs. The receptors shown here come from a female donor with Graves disease. Both conserved end residues are part of each CDR3. Size tells how often a clone was seen (once, few, many) or the class of an expanded clone, and some rows leave it out.

V gene	J gene	clone size	CDR3 protein
TRBV19	TRBJ2-5	many	CASSRVAGVLVETQYF
TRBV20-1	TRBJ2-7	few	CSARDVRSSYEQYF
TRBV18	TRBJ2-7	many	CASSPGTGDYEQYF
TRBV7-2	TRBJ1-2	NA	CASSLDASSPLYGYTF
TRBV12-3/TRBV12-4	TRBJ1-1	many	CASSPGQTEAFF
TRBV4-3	TRBJ1-4	NA	CASTRGKGFNEKLFF
TRBV6-5	TRBJ2-7	many	CASSYLAGGYEQYF
TRBV6-1	TRBJ2-2	many	CASLDSLVTGELFF
TRBV28	TRBJ2-5	many	CASSFVREMETQYF
TRBV4-3	TRBJ2-4	NA	CASSPGLAGDGDIQYF
TRBV2	TRBJ2-1	NA	CASSEDSRSYNEQFF
TRBV19	TRBJ2-7	NA	CASSRGQGTYEQYF
TRBV28	TRBJ2-7	many	CASSLRGSLYEQYF
TRBV4-1	TRBJ1-6	NA	CASSQEWGNNSPLHF
TRBV20-1	TRBJ2-7	NA	CSAVPGTGIYEQYF
TRBV5-1	TRBJ2-7	few	CASSLVIGYEQYF
TRBV27	TRBJ1-4	many	CASADRVGEKLFF
TRBV6-1	TRBJ2-7	many	CASSEKSVYEQYF
TRBV28	TRBJ2-7	many	CASTYMGQGSLYEQYF
TRBV30	TRBJ2-7	few	CAWSVGDFHEQYF
TRBV20-1	TRBJ2-4	few	CSARFPGQGKNIQYF
TRBV3-1	TRBJ2-2	NA	CASSKGENTGELFF
TRBV5-1	TRBJ1-2	many	CASSSTEGAYGYTF
TRBV5-1	TRBJ2-4	few	CASSLQREGQGGIQYF
TRBV10-3	TRBJ2-5	many	CAISVSGGEETQYF
TRBV12-3/TRBV12-4	TRBJ2-1	NA	CASSLGAGGEQFF